The table lists the clone carrying this TCR beta chain with a few counts. The antigen remains unidentified. This specimen belongs to a study of type 1 regulatory T cells. The CDR3 sequence is 13 residues long. Trimming took 10 bases from V and 5 from J, leaving 17 bases between them. The germline CDR1 and CDR2 sequences are MNHEY and SVGEGT. A single record per CDR3 protein comes from TCRdb applying MiXCR to the reads. This table has about 68,000 distinct CDR3 sequences, 63% appearing once. The TCR sequence derives from a human donor in good health. Source material: cultured T cells, either the whole culture or a sorted T cell fraction (not recorded which). The subset is: Tr1-enriched cell product generated in vitro against host alloantigens. This rearrangement joins TRBV6-2 or TRBV6-3 to TRBJ2-5; D unclear. CDR3 sequence: CATKLGSRETQYF. CDR3 bases: TGTGCCACCAAACTCGGTAGCCGCGAGACCCAGTACTTC.